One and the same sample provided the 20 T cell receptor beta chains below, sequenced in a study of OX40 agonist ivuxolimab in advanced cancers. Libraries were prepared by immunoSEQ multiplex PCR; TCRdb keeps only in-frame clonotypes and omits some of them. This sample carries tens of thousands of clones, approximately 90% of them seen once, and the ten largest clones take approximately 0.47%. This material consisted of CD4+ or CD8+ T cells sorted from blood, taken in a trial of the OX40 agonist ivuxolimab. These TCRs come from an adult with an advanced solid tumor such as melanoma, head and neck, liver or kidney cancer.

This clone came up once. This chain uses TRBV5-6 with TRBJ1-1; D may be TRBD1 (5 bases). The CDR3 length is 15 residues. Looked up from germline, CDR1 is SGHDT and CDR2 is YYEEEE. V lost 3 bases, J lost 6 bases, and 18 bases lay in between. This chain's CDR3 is CASSSTGIGRSEAFF. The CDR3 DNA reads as TGTGCCAGCAGCTCTACAGGTATAGGTCGTTCTGAAGCTTTCTTT.

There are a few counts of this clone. CDR3 residues: CASRPGQGSYNEQFF. CDR3 DNA sequence: TGTGCCAGCAGACCGGGACAGGGGTCCTACAATGAGCAGTTCTTC. V gene TRBV5-4 combines with J gene TRBJ2-1; 10 bases agree with TRBD1. CDR1 SGHNT and CDR2 YYREEE come from the germline V gene (reference sequence). The CDR3 consists of 15 residues. Trimming at V came to 5 bases and at J to 1 base, leaving 3 bases not matched to a gene.

The CDR3 bases are TGTGCCAGCAGCCCCCGGCAGGGCGGCGGACAGCCCCAGCATTTT. Amino acids: CASSPRQGGGQPQHF. The chain joins TRBV7-3 to TRBJ1-5, with a tentative D call TRBD1 (5 bases). The germline CDR1 and CDR2 sequences are SGHTA and FQGTGA. This CDR3 contains 15 residues. V gave up 5 bases and J gave up 7 bases, with 18 bases separating them. Based on the CDR3 plus reference TRBV7-3 and TRBJ1-5, the full variable domain is GAGVSQTPSNKVTEKGKYVELRCDPISGHTALYWYRQSLGQGPEFLIYFQGTGAADDSGLPNDRFFAVRPEGSVSTLKIQRTERGDSAVYLCASSPRQGGGQPQHFGDGTRLSIL.

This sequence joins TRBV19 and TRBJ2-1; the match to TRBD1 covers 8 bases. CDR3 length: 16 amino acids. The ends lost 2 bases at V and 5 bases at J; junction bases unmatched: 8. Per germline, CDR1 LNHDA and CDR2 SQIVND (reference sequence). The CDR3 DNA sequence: TGTGCCAGTAGTATAATTAGGCAGGGGGCCCACAATGAGCAGTTCTTC. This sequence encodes CASSIIRQGAHNEQFF.

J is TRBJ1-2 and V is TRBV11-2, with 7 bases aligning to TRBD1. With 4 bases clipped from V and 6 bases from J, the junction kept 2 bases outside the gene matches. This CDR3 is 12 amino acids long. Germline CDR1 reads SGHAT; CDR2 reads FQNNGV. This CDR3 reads CASSYRGDGYTF. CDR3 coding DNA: TGTGCCAGCAGCTACAGGGGAGATGGCTACACCTTC.

The DNA of the CDR3 is TGCGCCAGCAGCCGAGATTCCAGCACAGATACGCAGTATTTT. Translating gives CASSRDSSTDTQYF. This chain joins TRBV5-1 and TRBJ2-3, with unresolved D. The CDR3 length is 14 residues. V dropped 4 bases and J dropped 0 bases, with 9 bases sitting between them. Germline V gives CDR1 SGHRS, CDR2 YFSETQ.

The CDR3 loop reads CASSPQGGAGNEQFF. CDR3 DNA sequence: TGTGCCAGCAGCCCCCAGGGGGGGGCCGGGAATGAGCAGTTCTTC. The chain employs TRBV9 and TRBJ2-1; D may correspond to TRBD1 or TRBD2 (7 bases each). The CDR3 length is 15 residues. Germline V lookup: CDR1 SGDLS, CDR2 YYNGEE. Deletions cut 4 bases from V and 7 bases from J, with 18 bases between.

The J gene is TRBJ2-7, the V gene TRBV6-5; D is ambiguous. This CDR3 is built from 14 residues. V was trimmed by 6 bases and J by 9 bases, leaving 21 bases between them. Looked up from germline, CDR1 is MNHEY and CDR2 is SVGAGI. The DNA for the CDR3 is TGTGCCAGCAGCTCGGGCCTCGATCTTGGCGGGCAGTACTTC. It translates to CASSSGLDLGGQYF.

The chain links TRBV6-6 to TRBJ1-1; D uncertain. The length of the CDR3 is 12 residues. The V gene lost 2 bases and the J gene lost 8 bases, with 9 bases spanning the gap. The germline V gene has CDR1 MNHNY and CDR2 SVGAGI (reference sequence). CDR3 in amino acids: CASSYRSEEAFF. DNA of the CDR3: TGTGCCAGCAGTTACCGATCGGAGGAAGCTTTCTTT.

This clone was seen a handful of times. The CDR3: CASSGTRGGQETQYF. CDR3 in DNA: TGTGCCAGCAGTGGAACCCGGGGGGGCCAAGAGACCCAGTACTTC. The chain is built from TRBV11-3 and TRBJ2-5, with 8 bases lining up with TRBD2. Germline CDR1 SGHNT, CDR2 YENEEA. V lost 6 bases and J lost 1; bases outside the gene matches: 7. CDR3 size: 15 residues. Drawing the rest from reference TRBV11-3 and TRBJ2-5, the complete variable domain is EAGVVQSPRYKIIEKKQPVAFWCNPISGHNTLYWYLQNLGQGPELLIRYENEEAVDDSQLPKDRFSAERLKGVDSTLKIQPAELGDSAVYLCASSGTRGGQETQYFGPGTRLLVL.

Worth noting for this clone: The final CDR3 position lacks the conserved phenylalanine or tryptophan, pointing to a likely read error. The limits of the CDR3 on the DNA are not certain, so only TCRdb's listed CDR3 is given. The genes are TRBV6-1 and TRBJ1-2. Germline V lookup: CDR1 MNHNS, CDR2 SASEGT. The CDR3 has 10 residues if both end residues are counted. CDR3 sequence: CASSEWSISV.

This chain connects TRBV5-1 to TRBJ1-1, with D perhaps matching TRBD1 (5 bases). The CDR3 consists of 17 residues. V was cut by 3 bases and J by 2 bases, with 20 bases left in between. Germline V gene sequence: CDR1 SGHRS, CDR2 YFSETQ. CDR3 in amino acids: CASSSDNLGLPNTEAFF. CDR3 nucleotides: TGCGCCAGCAGCTCGGACAATCTCGGACTTCCCAACACTGAAGCTTTCTTT.

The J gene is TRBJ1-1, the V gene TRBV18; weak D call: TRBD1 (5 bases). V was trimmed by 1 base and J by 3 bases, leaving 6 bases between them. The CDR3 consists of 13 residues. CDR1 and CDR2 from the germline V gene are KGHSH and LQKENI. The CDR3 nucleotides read TGTGCCAGCTCACCACTGGGGGACACTGAAGCTTTCTTT. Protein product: CASSPLGDTEAFF. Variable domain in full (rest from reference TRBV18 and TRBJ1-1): NAGVMQNPRHLVRRRGQEARLRCSPMKGHSHVYWYRQLPEEGLKFMVYLQKENIIDESGMPKERFSAEFPKEGPSILRIQQVVRGDSAAYFCASSPLGDTEAFFGQGTRLTVV.

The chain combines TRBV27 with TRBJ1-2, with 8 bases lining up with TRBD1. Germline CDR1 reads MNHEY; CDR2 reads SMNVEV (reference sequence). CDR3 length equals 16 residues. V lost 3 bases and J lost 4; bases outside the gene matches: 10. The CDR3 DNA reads TGTGCCAGCAGTTTTCGACAGGGGAATCCTGGCTATGGCTACACCTTC. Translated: CASSFRQGNPGYGYTF.

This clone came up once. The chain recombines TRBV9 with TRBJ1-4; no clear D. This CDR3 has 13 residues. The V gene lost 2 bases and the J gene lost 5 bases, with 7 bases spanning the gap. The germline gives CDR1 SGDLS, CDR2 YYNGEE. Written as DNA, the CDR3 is TGTGCCAGCAGCGTGTTACCGAATGAAAAACTGTTTTTT. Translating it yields CASSVLPNEKLFF.

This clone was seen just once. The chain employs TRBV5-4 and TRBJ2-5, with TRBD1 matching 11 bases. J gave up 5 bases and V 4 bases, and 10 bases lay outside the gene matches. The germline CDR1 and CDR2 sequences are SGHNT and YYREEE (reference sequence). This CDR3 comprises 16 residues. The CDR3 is CASSPTRTGGTETQYF. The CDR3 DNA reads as TGTGCCAGCAGCCCTACTCGGACAGGGGGCACGGAGACCCAGTACTTC. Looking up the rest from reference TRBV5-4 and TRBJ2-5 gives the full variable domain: ETGVTQSPTHLIKTRGQQVTLRCSSQSGHNTVSWYQQALGQGPQFIFQYYREEENGRGNFPPRFSGLQFPNYSSELNVNALELDDSALYLCASSPTRTGGTETQYFGPGTRLLVL.

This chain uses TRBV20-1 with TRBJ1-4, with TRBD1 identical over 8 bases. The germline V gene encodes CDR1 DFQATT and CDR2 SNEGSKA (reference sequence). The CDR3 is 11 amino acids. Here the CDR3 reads CSYRGFRKLFF. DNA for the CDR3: TGCAGCTACAGGGGGTTCAGGAAACTGTTTTTT.

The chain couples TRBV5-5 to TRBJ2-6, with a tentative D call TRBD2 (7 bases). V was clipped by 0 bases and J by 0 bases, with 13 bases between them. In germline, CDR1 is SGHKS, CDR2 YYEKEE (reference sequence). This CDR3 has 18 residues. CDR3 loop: CASSLASGGRSGANVLTF. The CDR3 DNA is TGTGCCAGCAGCTTGGCCTCGGGGGGCCGCTCTGGGGCCAACGTCCTGACTTTC.

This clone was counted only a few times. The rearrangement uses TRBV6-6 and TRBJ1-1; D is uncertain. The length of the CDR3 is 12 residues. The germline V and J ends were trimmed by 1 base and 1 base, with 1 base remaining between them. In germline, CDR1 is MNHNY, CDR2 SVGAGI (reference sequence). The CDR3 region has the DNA TGTGCCAGCAGTTACTGGAACACTGAAGCTTTCTTT. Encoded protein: CASSYWNTEAFF.

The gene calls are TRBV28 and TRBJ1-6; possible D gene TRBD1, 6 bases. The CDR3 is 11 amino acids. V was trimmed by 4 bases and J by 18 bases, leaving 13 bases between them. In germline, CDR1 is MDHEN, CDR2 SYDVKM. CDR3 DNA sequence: TGTGCCAGCAGTTACGGGACACTAAACCACTTT. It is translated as CASSYGTLNHF.